This record covers a single TCR beta chain. Combining a sample-barcoded 5' primer with a J-beta primer mix, a second PCR ran for about 7 to 12 cycles. TCRdb itself ran the 5' RACE reads through MiXCR, one entry per CDR3 protein. Of 650,000 to 1,000,000 distinct CDR3 sequences in the sample, under 40% were seen once. This entry belongs to a study of blood T cells in healthy people across ages. Deletions cut 3 bases from V and 1 base from J, with 4 bases between. CDR3 length: 12 amino acids. CDR1 and CDR2 from the germline V gene are DFQATT and SNEGSKA (reference sequence). The sequenced sample was blood. This chain uses TRBV20-1 with TRBJ1-5, with no clear D. This TCR was sampled from a young man in good health. CDR3 nucleotide sequence: TGCAGTGCTAGTGAGAGCAATCAGCCCCAGCATTTT. The encoded protein is CSASESNQPQHF.